This T cell receptor beta chain was sequenced for a study of T cell changes during pregnancy in multiple sclerosis. CDR1 is SGDLS and CDR2 is YYNGEE in the germline V gene. There are 13 residues in the CDR3. Trimming removed 0 bases at V and 7 bases at J, with 11 bases between. The table came from immunoSEQ multiplex PCR; TCRdb's copy has only in-frame clones and leaves some out. The table has 55,000 to 80,000 clones, approximately 93% seen once. The chain recombines TRBV9 with TRBJ2-7, with a tentative D call TRBD1 (5 bases). The receptor was isolated from a female donor with multiple sclerosis, enrolled in a pregnancy study. The specimen comprised CD8+ T cells from peripheral blood mononuclear cells, sampled in the second trimester of pregnancy. The CDR3 here is CASSVGDSTEQYF. CDR3 sequence (DNA): TGTGCCAGCAGCGTAGGCGACAGCACGGAGCAGTACTTC.